Below are 18 T cell receptor beta chains sequenced from a single sample in a study of graft-versus-host responses after intestinal transplantation. Using immunoSEQ multiplex PCR, the repertoire was profiled, and TCRdb retains in-frame clones only, with some absent. The sample carries about 63,000 clones, approximately 91% recorded once. Grafts had their tissue processed, releasing intraepithelial and lamina propria lymphocytes. Specimen: ileum tissue, collected around 350 days after transplant. These receptor sequences come from a human patient who received an intestinal transplant, so some T cells may come from the graft donor.

This chain joins TRBV9 and TRBJ2-1; TRBD1 matches at 9 bases. Germline-derived CDR1 and CDR2 are SGDLS and YYNGEE. Losses at the gene ends were 2 bases for V and 6 bases for J; bases not matched to a gene: 0. The CDR3 covers 13 residues. In nucleotides, the CDR3 is TGTGCCAGCAGCGTGACAGGGGGCAATGAGCAGTTCTTC. Translated, it gives CASSVTGGNEQFF. Supplemented by reference TRBV9 and TRBJ2-1, the full variable domain reads DSGVTQTPKHLITATGQRVTLRCSPRSGDLSVYWYQQSLDQGLQFLIQYYNGEERAKGNILERFSAQQFPDLHSELNLSSLELGDSALYFCASSVTGGNEQFFGPGTRLTVL.

The genes are TRBV11-2 and TRBJ2-2; 7 positions agree with TRBD2. The V gene's germline CDR1 is SGHAT and CDR2 FQNNGV. V dropped 7 bases and J dropped 3; count of bases not matched to a gene: 8. The CDR3 length is 15 residues. The CDR3 is CASTGSGIDTGELFF. The CDR3 DNA is TGTGCCAGCACCGGAAGCGGGATAGACACCGGGGAGCTGTTTTTT.

V is TRBV4-1 and J is TRBJ1-4; 8 bases are shared with TRBD1. The CDR3 contains 16 residues. CDR1 MGHRA and CDR2 YSYEKL come from the germline V gene. V shed 6 bases, J shed 0 bases, and the junction held 6 bases outside the gene matches. This CDR3 is CASRKGQATTNEKLFF. The CDR3 bases are TGCGCCAGCAGAAAGGGACAGGCCACAACTAATGAAAAACTGTTTTTT.

The genes are TRBV28 and TRBJ2-7, with 8 bases lining up with TRBD2. This CDR3 contains 13 residues. V trimming: 6 bases; J trimming: 3 bases; junction bases outside the gene matches: 4. Germline V gene sequence: CDR1 MDHEN, CDR2 SYDVKM. The DNA of the CDR3 is TGTGCCAGCAGGGAGACTAGCGACTACGAGCAGTACTTC. Residues: CASRETSDYEQYF.

Details on this clone: One end of the junction varies from germline; a read error may be responsible. The rearrangement uses TRBV7-7 and TRBJ2-1; 9 bases map to TRBD2. In germline, CDR1 is SSHAT, CDR2 FNYEAQ (reference sequence). This CDR3 is 14 amino acids long. CDR3 in amino acids: CASSFTSGSGEQFF. CDR3 bases: TGTGCTAGCAGCTTCACTAGCGGGTCTGGGGAGCAGTTCTTC.

This sequence joins TRBV29-1 and TRBJ2-7; D is ambiguous. The CDR3 covers 14 residues. V was shortened by 4 bases and J by 2 bases, with 15 bases between the two germline ends. Germline V CDR1 and CDR2: SQVTM, ANQGSEA. The CDR3, as DNA: TGCAGCGTTGCGTCGACCCCTTCAGCCTACGAGCAGTACTTC. Translation gives CSVASTPSAYEQYF.

The genes are TRBV5-6 and TRBJ2-7, with a tentative D call TRBD1 (5 bases). This CDR3 contains 14 residues. Germline values: CDR1 SGHDT, CDR2 YYEEEE. V lost 4 bases, J lost 3 bases, and 14 bases lay in between. The CDR3 region is CASSVGRGVYEQYF. CDR3 DNA sequence: TGTGCCAGCAGCGTCGGTAGGGGCGTCTACGAGCAGTACTTC. The whole variable domain, filled in from reference TRBV5-6 and TRBJ2-7, reads DAGVTQSPTHLIKTRGQQVTLRCSPKSGHDTVSWYQQALGQGPQFIFQYYEEEERQRGNFPDRFSGHQFPNYSSELNVNALLLGDSALYLCASSVGRGVYEQYFGPGTRLTVT.

This sequence joins TRBV5-4 and TRBJ2-6, with D perhaps matching TRBD1 (6 bases). The ends were cut back, 4 bases at V and 2 bases at J, with 13 bases in the middle. Germline V lookup: CDR1 SGHNT, CDR2 YYREEE (reference sequence). The CDR3 loop spans 16 amino acids. The CDR3 protein is CASSPTGTPGANVLTF. DNA for the CDR3: TGTGCCAGCAGCCCCACAGGGACCCCTGGGGCCAACGTCCTGACTTTC. The full variable domain, rest sourced from reference TRBV5-4 and TRBJ2-6, is ETGVTQSPTHLIKTRGQQVTLRCSSQSGHNTVSWYQQALGQGPQFIFQYYREEENGRGNFPPRFSGLQFPNYSSELNVNALELDDSALYLCASSPTGTPGANVLTFGAGSRLTVL.

The chain employs TRBV25-1 and TRBJ1-1, with 11 bases identical to TRBD1. Germline CDR1 and CDR2: MGHDK and SYGVNS. This CDR3 spans 16 amino acids. The V gene end was trimmed by 7 bases and the J gene end by 6 bases; junction bases not matched to a gene: 13. The CDR3 loop reads CASKGQGAEVYAEAFF. The DNA for the CDR3 is TGTGCCAGCAAAGGACAGGGGGCAGAGGTTTACGCTGAAGCTTTCTTT. Full variable domain (rest looked up from reference TRBV25-1 and TRBJ1-1): EADIYQTPRYLVIGTGKKITLECSQTMGHDKMYWYQQDPGMELHLIHYSYGVNSTEKGDLSSESTVSRIRTEHFPLTLESARPSHTSQYLCASKGQGAEVYAEAFFGQGTRLTVV.

This chain joins TRBV6-5 and TRBJ1-2; D is perhaps TRBD1 (5 bases). Trimming took off 0 bases at V and 3 bases at J, with 14 bases between the two ends. The germline V gene has CDR1 MNHEY and CDR2 SVGAGI. The CDR3 is 16 residues long. The CDR3 sequence: CASSYSIRGAYYGYTF. The CDR3 DNA reads as TGTGCCAGCAGTTACTCGATTAGGGGCGCCTACTATGGCTACACCTTC.

This clone was detected only a few times. The chain uses TRBV10-3 and TRBJ2-5; TRBD1 matches at 8 bases. The CDR3 loop spans 16 amino acids. J gave up 2 bases and V 3 bases, and 8 bases lay outside the gene matches. Germline lookup yields CDR1 ENHRY and CDR2 SYGVKD. As DNA, the CDR3 is TGTGCCATCAGTGAAGACAGGGGAGGAGGGCAAGAGACCCAGTACTTC. Protein sequence: CAISEDRGGGQETQYF.

This sequence joins TRBV6-6 and TRBJ1-2; 7 bases line up with TRBD1. With 7 bases clipped from V and 7 bases from J, the junction kept 9 bases outside the gene matches. Germline CDR1 is MNHNY and CDR2 is SVGAGI (reference sequence). The CDR3 consists of 13 residues. CDR3 nucleotide sequence: TGTGCCAGCACCTACTCGACAGGGTCTGGCTACACCTTC. It specifies CASTYSTGSGYTF.

The sample holds one count of this clone. This chain connects TRBV4-1 to TRBJ2-5; TRBD2 might be the D (6 bases). The length of the CDR3 is 14 residues. The germline CDR1 and CDR2 sequences are MGHRA and YSYEKL. Trimming stripped 0 bases from V and 4 bases from J, with 9 bases between. CDR3 DNA: TGCGCCAGCAGCCAAGATCTGGGAGGAGAGACCCAGTACTTC. Encoded protein: CASSQDLGGETQYF.

The rearrangement uses TRBV6-5 and TRBJ2-5, with D possibly TRBD2 on 5 matching bases. Germline V gene lookup returns CDR1 MNHEY and CDR2 SVGAGI. This CDR3 has 16 residues. Between the trimmed V and J ends, which lost 2 bases and 1 base, there was a span of 14 bases. The CDR3 nucleotides are TGTGCCAGCAGTTACATATCGGCTAGCTCCCAAGAGACCCAGTACTTC. It codes for CASSYISASSQETQYF.

The V gene is TRBV13, the J gene TRBJ2-3, with 8 bases lining up with TRBD2. The CDR3 loop spans 16 amino acids. Germline CDR1 and CDR2: PRHDT and FYEKMQ (reference sequence). V lost 3 bases and J lost 3; bases outside the gene matches: 8. The CDR3 bases are TGTGCCAGCAGCTTCTCCGGGGGGGAAAGTACAGATACGCAGTATTTT. This codes for CASSFSGGESTDTQYF.

The J gene is TRBJ2-7, the V gene TRBV6-1, with D unresolved. V was cut by 5 bases and J by 4 bases, with 6 bases left in between. This CDR3 comprises 11 residues. Germline V gives CDR1 MNHNS, CDR2 SASEGT. CDR3: CASSIGYEQYF. DNA for the CDR3: TGTGCCAGCAGTATAGGGTACGAGCAGTACTTC.

J is TRBJ2-7 and V is TRBV7-2; unclear D gene. The CDR3 consists of 13 residues. V was trimmed by 2 bases and J by 4 bases, leaving 9 bases between them. Germline lookup yields CDR1 SGHTA and CDR2 FQGNSA. This chain's CDR3 is CASSLTAKYEQYF. CDR3 sequence (DNA): TGTGCCAGCAGCTTAACCGCCAAGTACGAGCAGTACTTC.

This chain links TRBV6-5 with TRBJ1-1, with D possibly matching TRBD1 (6 bases). Germline V gene lookup returns CDR1 MNHEY and CDR2 SVGAGI. Trimming pared 8 bases from V and 1 base from J, leaving 8 bases between. This CDR3 has 12 residues. CDR3 in amino acids: CASGQPNTEAFF. Here the CDR3 DNA reads TGTGCCAGCGGACAGCCGAACACTGAAGCTTTCTTT.